This T cell receptor (beta chain) was recovered during a study of chemoradiotherapy in HPV16-positive cancers. Study-level results: During treatment, candidate HPV-specific clones and E7-related motifs expanded in tumor. HPV-specific T cells were functionally defined from only a couple of HPV16-positive patients.

The repertoire was sequenced with immunoSEQ multiplex PCR; TCRdb's copy has only in-frame clones and lacks some. The table has fewer than 5,000 clones, 60% to 85% seen once. In regard to this clone: What it binds is not known.

Germline assignment: CDR1 ENHRY and CDR2 SYGVKD. The V end lost 0 bases, the J end lost 3 bases, and 11 bases lay between the germline ends. This CDR3 comprises 15 residues. Sequenced material: tumor tissue, taken from a patient who underwent chemoradiotherapy. This chain uses TRBV10-3 with TRBJ1-2; perhaps TRBD1 as D (6 bases). The sequence was collected from a human donor with HPV-associated anogenital cancer. The CDR3 DNA reads TGTGCCATCAGTGAGTCGAGGGGGGTGCACTATGGCTACACCTTC. It yields the protein CAISESRGVHYGYTF.